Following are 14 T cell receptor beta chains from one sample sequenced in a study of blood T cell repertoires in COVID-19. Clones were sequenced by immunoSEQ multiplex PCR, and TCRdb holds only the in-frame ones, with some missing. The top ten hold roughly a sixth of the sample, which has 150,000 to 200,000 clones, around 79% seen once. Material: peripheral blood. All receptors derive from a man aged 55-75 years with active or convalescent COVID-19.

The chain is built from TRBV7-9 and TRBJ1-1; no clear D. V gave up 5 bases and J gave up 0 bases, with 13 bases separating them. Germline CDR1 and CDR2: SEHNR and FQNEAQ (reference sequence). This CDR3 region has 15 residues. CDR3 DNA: TGTGCCAGCAGCGAAACGTGGTACTTGAACACTGAAGCTTTCTTT. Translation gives CASSETWYLNTEAFF.

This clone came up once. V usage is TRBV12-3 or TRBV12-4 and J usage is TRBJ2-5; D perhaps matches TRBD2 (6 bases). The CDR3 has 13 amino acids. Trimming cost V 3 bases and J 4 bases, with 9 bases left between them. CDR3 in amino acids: CASSFAGIETQYF. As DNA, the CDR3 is TGTGCCAGCAGTTTCGCGGGGATAGAGACCCAGTACTTC.

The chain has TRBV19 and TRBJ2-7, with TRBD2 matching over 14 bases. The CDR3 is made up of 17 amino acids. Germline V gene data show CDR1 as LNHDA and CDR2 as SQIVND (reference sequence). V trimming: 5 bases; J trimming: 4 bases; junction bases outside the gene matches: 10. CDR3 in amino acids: CASSSAGLAGVRYEQYF. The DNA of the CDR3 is TGTGCCAGTAGTTCCGCGGGACTAGCGGGAGTACGGTACGAGCAGTACTTC.

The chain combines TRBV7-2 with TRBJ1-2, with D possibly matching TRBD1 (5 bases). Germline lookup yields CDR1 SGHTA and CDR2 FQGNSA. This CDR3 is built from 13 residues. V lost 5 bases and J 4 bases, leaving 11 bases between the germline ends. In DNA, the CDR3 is TGTGCCAGCAGCACCGACAGATTCTATGGCTACACCTTC. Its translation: CASSTDRFYGYTF.

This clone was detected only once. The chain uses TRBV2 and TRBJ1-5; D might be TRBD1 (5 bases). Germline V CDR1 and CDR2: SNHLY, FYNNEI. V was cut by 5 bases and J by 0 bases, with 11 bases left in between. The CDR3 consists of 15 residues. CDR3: CASSSGDDSNQPQHF. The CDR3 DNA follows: TGTGCCAGCAGTTCGGGGGATGATAGCAATCAGCCCCAGCATTTT.

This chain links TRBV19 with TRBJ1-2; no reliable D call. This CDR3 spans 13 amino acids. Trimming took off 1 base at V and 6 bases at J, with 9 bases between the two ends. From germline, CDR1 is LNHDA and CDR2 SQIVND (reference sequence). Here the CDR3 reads CASSIAQEDGYTF. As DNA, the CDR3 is TGTGCCAGTAGTATAGCCCAGGAAGATGGCTACACCTTC.

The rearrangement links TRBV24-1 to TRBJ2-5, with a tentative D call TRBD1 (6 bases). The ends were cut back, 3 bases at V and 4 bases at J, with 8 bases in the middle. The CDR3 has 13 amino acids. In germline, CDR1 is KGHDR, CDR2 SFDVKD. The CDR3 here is CATSDQGRETQYF. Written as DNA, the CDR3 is TGTGCCACCAGTGATCAGGGGCGAGAGACCCAGTACTTC.

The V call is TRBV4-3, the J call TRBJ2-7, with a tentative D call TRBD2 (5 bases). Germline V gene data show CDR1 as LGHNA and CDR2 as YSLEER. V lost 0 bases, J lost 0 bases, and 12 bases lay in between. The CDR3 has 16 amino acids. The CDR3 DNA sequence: TGCGCCAGCAGCCAAGATGGGCGGGCGAGCTCCTACGAGCAGTACTTC. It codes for CASSQDGRASSYEQYF.

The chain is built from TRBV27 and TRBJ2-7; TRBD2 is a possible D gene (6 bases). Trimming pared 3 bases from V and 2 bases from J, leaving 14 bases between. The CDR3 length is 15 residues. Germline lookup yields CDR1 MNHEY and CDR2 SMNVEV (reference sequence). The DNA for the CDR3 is TGTGCCAGCAGTTTTCGGCGGGGTGGCCCCTACGAGCAGTACTTC. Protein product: CASSFRRGGPYEQYF.

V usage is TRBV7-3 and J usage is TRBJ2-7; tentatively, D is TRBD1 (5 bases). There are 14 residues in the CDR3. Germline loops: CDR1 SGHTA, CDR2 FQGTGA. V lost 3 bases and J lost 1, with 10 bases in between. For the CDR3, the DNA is TGTGCCAGCAGCTTTAGGGGAACTTCCTACGAGCAGTACTTC. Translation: CASSFRGTSYEQYF.

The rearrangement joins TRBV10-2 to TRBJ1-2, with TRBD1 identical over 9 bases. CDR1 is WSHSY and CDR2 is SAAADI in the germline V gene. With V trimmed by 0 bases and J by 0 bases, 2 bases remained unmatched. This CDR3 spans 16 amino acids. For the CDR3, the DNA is TGCGCCAGCAGTGAGTCGGGGGACAGGGCTAACTATGGCTACACCTTC. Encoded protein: CASSESGDRANYGYTF.

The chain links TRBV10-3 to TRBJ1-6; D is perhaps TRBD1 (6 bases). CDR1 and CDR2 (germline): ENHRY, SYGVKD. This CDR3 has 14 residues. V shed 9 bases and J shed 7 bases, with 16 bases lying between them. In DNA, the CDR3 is TGTGCCATTCGGCGGGCAGGGGCGAATTCACCCCTCCACTTT. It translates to CAIRRAGANSPLHF.

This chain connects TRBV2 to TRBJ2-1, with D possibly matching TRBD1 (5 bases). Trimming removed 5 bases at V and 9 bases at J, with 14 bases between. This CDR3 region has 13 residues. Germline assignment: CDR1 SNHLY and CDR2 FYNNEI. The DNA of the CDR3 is TGTGCCAGCAGTACGTCCCAGGGTGCTGAGCAGTTCTTC. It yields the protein CASSTSQGAEQFF. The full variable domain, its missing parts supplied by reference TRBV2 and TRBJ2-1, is EPEVTQTPSHQVTQMGQEVILRCVPISNHLYFYWYRQILGQKVEFLVSFYNNEISEKSEIFDDQFSVERPDGSNFTLKIRSTKLEDSAMYFCASSTSQGAEQFFGPGTRLTVL.

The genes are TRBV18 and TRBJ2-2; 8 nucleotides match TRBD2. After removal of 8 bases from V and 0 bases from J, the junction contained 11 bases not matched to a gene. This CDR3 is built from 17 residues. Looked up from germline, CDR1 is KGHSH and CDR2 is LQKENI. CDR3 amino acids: CASPRGSGTSNTGELFF. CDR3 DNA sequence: TGTGCCAGCCCCCGGGGTAGCGGGACCTCGAACACCGGGGAGCTGTTTTTT.